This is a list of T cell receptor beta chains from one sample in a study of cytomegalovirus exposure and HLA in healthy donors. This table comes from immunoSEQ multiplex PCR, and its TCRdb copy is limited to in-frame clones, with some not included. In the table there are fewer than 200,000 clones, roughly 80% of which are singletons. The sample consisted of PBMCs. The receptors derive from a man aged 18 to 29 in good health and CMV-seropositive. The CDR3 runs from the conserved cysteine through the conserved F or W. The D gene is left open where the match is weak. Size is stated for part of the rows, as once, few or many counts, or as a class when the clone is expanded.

cdr3_aa: CASSQSGSGTVGGYTF; cdr3_nt: TGTGCCAGCAGCCAATCAGGGTCTGGGACAGTAGGTGGCTACACCTTC; clone_size: once; j_call: TRBJ1-2; d_call: TRBD1; v_call: TRBV16
cdr3_aa: CSASTGGENTIYF; cdr3_nt: TGCAGCGCCAGTACAGGGGGTGAAAACACCATATATTTT; clone_size: -; j_call: TRBJ1-3; d_call: TRBD1; v_call: TRBV29-1
cdr3_aa: CASSWALQGANTIYF; cdr3_nt: TGCGCCAGCAGCTGGGCCCTGCAGGGGGCCAACACCATATATTTT; clone_size: -; j_call: TRBJ1-3; d_call: TRBD1; v_call: TRBV5-1
cdr3_aa: CASSLGGLASPLHF; cdr3_nt: TGTGCCAGCAGCTTAGGAGGGTTGGCGTCACCCCTCCACTTT; clone_size: -; j_call: TRBJ1-6; d_call: -; v_call: TRBV11-2
cdr3_aa: CASRRDRGTEAFF; cdr3_nt: TGTGCCAGCAGGCGTGACAGGGGGACTGAAGCTTTCTTT; clone_size: -; j_call: TRBJ1-1; d_call: TRBD1; v_call: TRBV5-6
cdr3_aa: CASSLGASGQGFFSDGYTF; cdr3_nt: TGCGCCAGCAGCTTGGGGGCATCGGGACAGGGGTTTTTTTCTGATGGCTACACCTTC; clone_size: once; j_call: TRBJ1-2; d_call: TRBD1; v_call: TRBV5-1
cdr3_aa: CASSQSGHLTGELFF; cdr3_nt: TGCGCCAGCAGCCAATCGGGACACCTCACCGGGGAGCTGTTTTTT; clone_size: once; j_call: TRBJ2-2; d_call: -; v_call: TRBV4-1
cdr3_aa: CASRPTGGDNQPQHF; cdr3_nt: TGTGCCAGCAGGCCCACTGGAGGGGACAATCAGCCCCAGCATTTT; clone_size: -; j_call: TRBJ1-5; d_call: -; v_call: TRBV28
cdr3_aa: CASSLGLRNEQFF; cdr3_nt: TGTGCCAGCAGCCTCGGACTGCGGAATGAGCAGTTCTTC; clone_size: -; j_call: TRBJ2-1; d_call: -; v_call: TRBV11-1
cdr3_aa: CASKIISSYEQYF; cdr3_nt: TGTGCCAGCAAGATCATTAGCTCCTACGAGCAGTACTTC; clone_size: -; j_call: TRBJ2-7; d_call: -; v_call: TRBV2
cdr3_aa: CAGQGASGELFF; cdr3_nt: TGTGCGGGACAGGGGGCGAGTGGGGAGCTGTTTTTT; clone_size: -; j_call: TRBJ2-2; d_call: TRBD1; v_call: TRBV19
cdr3_aa: CASSQLNGRMETQYF; cdr3_nt: TGTGCCAGCAGCCAGCTTAATGGGAGGATGGAGACCCAGTACTTC; clone_size: once; j_call: TRBJ2-5; d_call: -; v_call: TRBV7-7
cdr3_aa: CASSIHTNTGELFF; cdr3_nt: TGTGCCAGTAGTATACACACGAACACCGGGGAGCTGTTTTTT; clone_size: -; j_call: TRBJ2-2; d_call: -; v_call: TRBV19
cdr3_aa: CASSIRQGSMLEQYF; cdr3_nt: TGTGCCAGTAGTATTCGACAGGGATCGATGCTCGAGCAGTACTTC; clone_size: -; j_call: TRBJ2-7; d_call: TRBD1; v_call: TRBV19
cdr3_aa: CASRPGTVYEQYF; cdr3_nt: TGTGCCAGCAGACCCGGGACAGTCTACGAGCAGTACTTC; clone_size: -; j_call: TRBJ2-7; d_call: TRBD1; v_call: TRBV7-9
cdr3_aa: CASGSGDTYEQYF; cdr3_nt: TGTGCCAGCGGCTCAGGGGATACCTACGAGCAGTACTTC; clone_size: few; j_call: TRBJ2-7; d_call: -; v_call: TRBV9
cdr3_aa: CASSLAGQRTNTEAFF; cdr3_nt: TGTGCCAGCAGCTTGGCGGGACAGCGTACGAACACTGAAGCTTTCTTT; clone_size: -; j_call: TRBJ1-1; d_call: TRBD1; v_call: TRBV7-9
cdr3_aa: CASSPGGNTIYF; cdr3_nt: TGTGCCAGCTCCCCGGGTGGAAACACCATATATTTT; clone_size: -; j_call: TRBJ1-3; d_call: -; v_call: TRBV7-6
cdr3_aa: CASSARDRGSENTEAFF; cdr3_nt: TGTGCCAGCAGCGCCCGGGACAGGGGATCGGAGAACACTGAAGCTTTCTTT; clone_size: -; j_call: TRBJ1-1; d_call: TRBD1; v_call: TRBV11-2
cdr3_aa: CASSLNSGSGGTDTQYF; cdr3_nt: TGTGCCAGCAGCTTAAATTCGGGTAGCGGGGGGACAGATACGCAGTATTTT; clone_size: -; j_call: TRBJ2-3; d_call: TRBD2; v_call: TRBV7-3
cdr3_aa: CASSLGQDYEQYF; cdr3_nt: TGTGCCAGCAGCTTAGGACAGGACTACGAGCAGTACTTC; clone_size: -; j_call: TRBJ2-7; d_call: -; v_call: TRBV7-2
cdr3_aa: CSVGQPQETQYF; cdr3_nt: TGCAGCGTGGGACAGCCCCAAGAGACCCAGTACTTC; clone_size: once; j_call: TRBJ2-5; d_call: TRBD1; v_call: TRBV29-1
cdr3_aa: CSVAWDRGSYEQYF; cdr3_nt: TGCAGCGTTGCTTGGGACAGGGGGTCCTACGAGCAGTACTTC; clone_size: -; j_call: TRBJ2-7; d_call: TRBD1; v_call: TRBV29-1
cdr3_aa: CASSLVSGSYEQYF; cdr3_nt: TGTGCCAGCAGCTTAGTTTCAGGTTCCTACGAGCAGTACTTC; clone_size: -; j_call: TRBJ2-7; d_call: -; v_call: TRBV11-2
cdr3_aa: CASSMSQWSYEQYF; cdr3_nt: TGTGCCAGCAGTATGAGTCAGTGGAGTTACGAGCAGTACTTC; clone_size: -; j_call: TRBJ2-7; d_call: -; v_call: TRBV2
cdr3_aa: CASSVSSGEPSYNEQFF; cdr3_nt: TGTGCCAGCAGTGTTAGTAGCGGAGAACCTTCCTACAATGAGCAGTTCTTC; clone_size: -; j_call: TRBJ2-1; d_call: -; v_call: TRBV25-1
cdr3_aa: CASSPGTGQNYGYTF; cdr3_nt: TGCGCCAGCAGTCCTGGGACAGGGCAAAACTATGGCTACACCTTC; clone_size: -; j_call: TRBJ1-2; d_call: TRBD1; v_call: TRBV23-1
cdr3_aa: CASSLGQGQGYEQYF; cdr3_nt: TGCGCCAGCAGCTTGGGACAGGGTCAGGGCTACGAGCAGTACTTC; clone_size: -; j_call: TRBJ2-7; d_call: TRBD1; v_call: TRBV5-1
cdr3_aa: CASSFGRAYEQYF; cdr3_nt: TGTGCCAGCAGTTTCGGGAGGGCCTACGAGCAGTACTTC; clone_size: once; j_call: TRBJ2-7; d_call: TRBD2; v_call: TRBV27
cdr3_aa: CASSSTRVNTEAFF; cdr3_nt: TGTGCCAGCTCATCGACTAGAGTTAACACTGAAGCTTTCTTT; clone_size: -; j_call: TRBJ1-1; d_call: -; v_call: TRBV18
cdr3_aa: CASRDRNKNIQYF; cdr3_nt: TGTGCCAGCCGGGACAGAAACAAAAACATTCAGTACTTC; clone_size: -; j_call: TRBJ2-4; d_call: TRBD1; v_call: TRBV27